This is a list of T cell receptor beta chains from one sample in a study of post-analysis software for immune sequencing data. TCRdb re-derived calls from the PCR reads in MiXCR, one entry per CDR3 protein. Of about 680,000 distinct CDR3 sequences listed, approximately 59% are singletons. Specimen: blood. These receptors all stem from a girl aged 2 to 10 with multiple sclerosis. Each CDR3 is given with its conserved first and last residue. D genes are given only for firm matches.

cdr3_nt cdr3_aa d_call j_call v_call
TGCAGCGTTGGACCAGGGCGAGATCAGCCCCAGCATTTT CSVGPGRDQPQHF - TRBJ1-5 TRBV29-1
TGTGCCAGCAGCTCCTGGACAGGGAACCTCGAGACCCAGTACTTC CASSSWTGNLETQYF TRBD1 TRBJ2-5 TRBV6-5
TGTGCCAGCAGTTGGACTAGCGGGGTCAGGGATACGCAGTATTTT CASSWTSGVRDTQYF TRBD2 TRBJ2-3 TRBV6-2/TRBV6-3
TGCAGTGCTAAGACCAGGGTGGGACTAGCGGTTTGGGAGACCCAGTTCTTC CSAKTRVGLAVWETQFF TRBD2 TRBJ2-1 TRBV20-1
TGTGCCAGCAGCTTAGGAGCAAGCGTCAATAAGCAGTTCTTC CASSLGASVNKQFF - TRBJ2-1 TRBV11-2
TGCAGTGCCCGTTGGGCGGGGGCGAAAGCCAAAAACATTCAGTACTTC CSARWAGAKAKNIQYF - TRBJ2-4 TRBV20-1
TGCGCCAGCAGGCAAGGACTAGCGGAACGGATTCAGTACTTC CASRQGLAERIQYF TRBD2 TRBJ2-4 TRBV5-1
TGCGCCAGCAGCCAGACCCCGACAGGGGACACTGAAGCTTTCTTT CASSQTPTGDTEAFF TRBD1 TRBJ1-1 TRBV4-1
TGTGCCAGCAGCCAAGATAGGGGGCGGGAGCAGTACTTC CASSQDRGREQYF TRBD1 TRBJ2-7 TRBV3-1
TGTGCCATCAGTGAATTTAGCGCCATAGACATTCAGTACTTC CAISEFSAIDIQYF - TRBJ2-4 TRBV10-3
TGTGCCAGCAGGCCCACGACAGGGCGGGAGGGGCAGTTCTTC CASRPTTGREGQFF TRBD2 TRBJ2-1 TRBV12-3/TRBV12-4